The clone carrying this T cell receptor beta chain has a count of ten or more. What it binds is not known. This specimen belongs to a study of molecular identifiers for immune sequencing clone quantification. Study-level results: Molecules of identical TCR sharing a barcode could underestimate highly expanded clone sizes. A single cell's spiked Jurkat TCR RNA was reportedly detectable among one million naive cells.

The CDR3 is made up of 17 amino acids. Germline V gene data show CDR1 as SEHNR and CDR2 as FQNEAQ (reference sequence). The ends were cut back, 5 bases at V and 3 bases at J, with 22 bases in the middle. Via MiXCR, TCRdb re-called the PCR reads, giving one row per CDR3 protein. The table has approximately 630,000 distinct CDR3 sequences, around 25% seen once. This TCR was recovered from a human donor in good health. Some libraries in this study had Jurkat cell RNA spiked in. This rearrangement joins TRBV7-9 to TRBJ1-1; no clear D. Sequencing was carried out using naive CD8+ T cells from blood, with Jurkat cell RNA spiked in. Subset meaning: FACS-sorted CD8+CD4-CCR7+CD45RA+ naive T cells. The CDR3 here is CASSLEGMAGQDTEAFF. DNA for the CDR3: TGTGCCAGCAGCCTCGAAGGGATGGCCGGGCAGGACACTGAAGCTTTCTTT.